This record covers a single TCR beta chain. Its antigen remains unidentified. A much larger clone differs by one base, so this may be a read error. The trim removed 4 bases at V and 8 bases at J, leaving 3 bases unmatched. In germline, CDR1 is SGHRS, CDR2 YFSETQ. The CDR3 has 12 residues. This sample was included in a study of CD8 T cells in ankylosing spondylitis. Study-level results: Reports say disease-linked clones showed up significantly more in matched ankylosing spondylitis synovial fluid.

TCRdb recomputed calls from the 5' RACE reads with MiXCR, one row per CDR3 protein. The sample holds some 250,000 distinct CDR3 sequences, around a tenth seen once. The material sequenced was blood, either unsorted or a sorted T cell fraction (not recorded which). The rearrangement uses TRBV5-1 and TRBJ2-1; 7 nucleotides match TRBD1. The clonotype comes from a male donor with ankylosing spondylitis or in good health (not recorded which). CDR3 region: CASSATGDEQFF. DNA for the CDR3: TGCGCCAGCAGCGCCACAGGGGATGAGCAGTTCTTC. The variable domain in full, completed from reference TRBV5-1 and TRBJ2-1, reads KAGVTQTPRYLIKTRGQQVTLSCSPISGHRSVSWYQQTPGQGLQFLFEYFSETQRNKGNFPGRFSGRQFSNSRSEMNVSTLELGDSALYLCASSATGDEQFFGPGTRLTVL.